This T cell receptor (beta chain) was documented in a study of blood T cells in healthy people across ages. This CDR3 has 13 residues. V lost 1 base to trimming and J lost 2 bases, with 6 bases between them. Germline-derived CDR1 and CDR2 are LGHDT and YNNKEL (reference sequence). This clonotype appeared many times. Together with a sample-barcoded 5' primer, a J-beta primer mix was included in a second PCR lasting about 6 to 11 cycles. Each cDNA molecule was tagged by a template-switch adaptor that had 12 random nucleotides. TCRdb passed the 5' RACE reads through MiXCR, listing each CDR3 protein once. The repertoire has approximately 780,000 distinct CDR3 sequences, roughly 25% of them found once; the top ten carry about 3%. These sequences were also reported in another study, on T cells of mothers and their children.

The sequence was collected from a boy younger than 18 in good health. The sample taken for sequencing was blood. The chain is built from TRBV3-1 and TRBJ2-7; TRBD2 might be the D (6 bases). Here the CDR3 DNA reads TGTGCCAGCAGCCAAGGGGGGGCCTACGAGCAGTACTTC. Translated: CASSQGGAYEQYF.